The 22 T cell receptor beta chains reported below all come from one sample, sequenced in a study of blood T cells in healthy people across ages (dated by TCRdb to between 2014 and 2016). The library was built by means of 5' RACE. Sequencing relied on an Illumina HiSeq 2500. The second PCR ran for roughly 7 to 12 cycles and used a J-beta primer mix along with a sample-barcoded 5' primer. In-frame beta chains were kept once TCRdb had trimmed the public reads at Q25 with fastp and called clones with MiXCR. CDR3 protein sequences are deduplicated, and each keeps its most common genes and DNA. Recorded for this sample are approximately 810,000 distinct CDR3 sequences; 25% to 30% of them occurred a single time. The ten largest clones represent 15% to 20% of the sample. The sample consisted of blood. The receptors were gathered from a woman of 80 years or more in good health.

The chain combines TRBV29-1 with TRBJ2-3, with D possibly TRBD2 on 7 matching bases. Trimming took off 5 bases at V and 5 bases at J, with 17 bases between the two ends. This CDR3 contains 14 residues. Germline V gene sequence: CDR1 SQVTM, CDR2 ANQGSEA. In DNA form, the CDR3 reads TGCAGCGTTAGCTGGGGGGGGGCCGGAGATACGCAGTATTTT. Amino acids: CSVSWGGAGDTQYF.

This clonotype has ten or more counts. The CDR3 DNA reads as TGTGCCAGCAGCTTAGTGTGGGGCCAAGATGATACGCAGTATTTT. It yields the protein CASSLVWGQDDTQYF. V gene TRBV7-2 combines with J gene TRBJ2-3, with D possibly TRBD1 on 5 matching bases. The ends were cut back, 1 base at V and 6 bases at J, with 14 bases in the middle. The CDR3 covers 15 residues. CDR1 is SGHTA, CDR2 FQGNSA, per germline.

This chain joins TRBV6-2 or TRBV6-3 and TRBJ2-2; 9 positions match TRBD1. Germline CDR1 and CDR2: MNHEY and SVGEGT. The CDR3 is 16 residues long. V lost 6 bases and J lost 2; bases outside the gene matches: 7. In nucleotides, the CDR3 is TGTGCCAGCAGAGATCCGGGACAGGGAAACACCGGGGAGCTGTTTTTT. It yields the protein CASRDPGQGNTGELFF.

Remarks on this clonotype: Being one base from a much bigger clone, this may be a read error. The chain carries TRBV20-1 and TRBJ2-3; no firm D call. CDR3 length: 10 residues. Germline V CDR1 and CDR2: DFQATT, SNEGSKA (reference sequence). CDR3 coding DNA: TGCAGTGCCTCAGAAGATACGCGGTATTTT. As protein: CSASEDTRYF.

This clonotype was seen many times. The CDR3 DNA reads TGTGCCAGCAGCTTAGACACAGGGAGAGAGACCCAGTACTTC. Translating gives CASSLDTGRETQYF. The chain is built from TRBV7-2 and TRBJ2-5; the D gene is possibly TRBD1 (6 bases). This CDR3 region has 14 residues. V lost 1 base to trimming and J lost 4 bases, with 10 bases between them. The V gene's germline CDR1 is SGHTA and CDR2 FQGNSA.

The chain uses TRBV18 and TRBJ1-2; D unresolved. This CDR3 is built from 14 residues. Germline V gives CDR1 KGHSH, CDR2 LQKENI. The germline V and J ends were trimmed by 2 bases and 2 bases, with 9 bases remaining between them. This CDR3 reads CASSPMERNYGYTF. The CDR3 coding sequence is TGTGCCAGCTCACCAATGGAGAGAAACTATGGCTACACCTTC.

This clonotype was recorded at least ten times. Compared with germline, one end of the junction differs, possibly owing to a read error. The rearrangement uses TRBV5-1 and TRBJ2-1, with 9 bases that match TRBD2. Germline loops: CDR1 SGHRS, CDR2 YFSETQ. The CDR3 covers 15 residues. CDR3 nucleotide sequence: TGTGCCAGCAGCTTTAGCGGGGGCTCCTACAATGAGCAGTTCTTC. This codes for CASSFSGGSYNEQFF.

This clonotype was seen a few times. In DNA form, the CDR3 reads TGTGCCAGCAGTGAAGGTGGCAGATTCTATGGCTACACCTTC. Its translation is CASSEGGRFYGYTF. The V and J genes are TRBV2 and TRBJ1-2; unclear D gene. V lost 1 base to trimming and J lost 4 bases, with 10 bases between them. Germline CDR1 and CDR2: SNHLY and FYNNEI. This CDR3 spans 14 amino acids.

The table lists this clonotype with many counts. The CDR3 DNA reads as TGTGCCAGCAGTAGGGACTTTGCCAATACGCAGTATTTT. It is translated as CASSRDFANTQYF. The chain recombines TRBV6-5 with TRBJ2-3; D may be TRBD2 (6 bases). Trimming took 5 bases from V and 7 from J, leaving 13 bases between them. Germline V gene data show CDR1 as MNHEY and CDR2 as SVGAGI. This CDR3 is built from 13 residues.

This clonotype was picked up many times. The CDR3, as DNA: TGTGCCAGCAGCGTTCAGACGGGACTAGCGTACAATGAGCAGTTCTTC. Encoded protein: CASSVQTGLAYNEQFF. The rearrangement uses TRBV9 and TRBJ2-1, with 10 nucleotides matching TRBD2. CDR1 is SGDLS, CDR2 YYNGEE, per germline. Unmatched junction bases numbered 6, after V lost 2 bases and J lost 4 bases. This CDR3 is 16 amino acids long. The full variable domain, with the rest looked up from reference TRBV9 and TRBJ2-1, is DSGVTQTPKHLITATGQRVTLRCSPRSGDLSVYWYQQSLDQGLQFLIQYYNGEERAKGNILERFSAQQFPDLHSELNLSSLELGDSALYFCASSVQTGLAYNEQFFGPGTRLTVL.

V and J are TRBV11-2 and TRBJ1-1; unclear D gene. Per germline, CDR1 SGHAT and CDR2 FQNNGV. The CDR3 has 14 residues. Trimming cost V 1 base and J 0 bases, with 6 bases left between them. The CDR3 is CASSLAEMNTEAFF. CDR3 nucleotide sequence: TGTGCCAGCAGCTTAGCTGAGATGAACACTGAAGCTTTCTTT.

Turning to this clonotype: One base away lies a much larger clone, so this may be a sequencing read error. V is TRBV7-2 and J is TRBJ1-4, with D unclear. Germline CDR1 SGHTA, CDR2 FQGNSA. The CDR3 spans 14 residues. DNA of the CDR3: TGTGCCGGCAGGAAGGAAGCAACTAATGAAAAACTGTTTTTT. Translated: CAGRKEATNEKLFF.

This clonotype was seen at least ten times. The V and J genes are TRBV6-6 and TRBJ2-7; D tentatively reads TRBD1 or TRBD2 (5 bases each). CDR3 size: 14 residues. CDR1 and CDR2 (germline): MNHNY, SVGAGI (reference sequence). V lost 4 bases and J 7 bases, leaving 17 bases between the germline ends. CDR3 sequence: CASSLEGPANEQYF. The CDR3 DNA reads TGTGCCAGCAGTTTAGAGGGGCCAGCTAATGAGCAGTACTTC.

V usage is TRBV7-6 and J usage is TRBJ1-2; D not resolved. There are 12 residues in the CDR3. The V gene lost 5 bases and the J gene lost 8 bases, with 12 bases spanning the gap. The germline CDR1 and CDR2 sequences are SGHVS and FNYEAQ. CDR3 in DNA: TGTGCCAGCAGCGACGGGATTTGGGGCTACACCTTC. As protein: CASSDGIWGYTF.

The chain combines TRBV20-1 with TRBJ2-1, with TRBD1 as a possible D gene (5 bases). The germline V gene encodes CDR1 DFQATT and CDR2 SNEGSKA (reference sequence). V was shortened by 4 bases and J by 2 bases, with 9 bases between the two germline ends. The CDR3 contains 13 residues. The CDR3 loop is CSATREPYNEQFF. In nucleotides, the CDR3 is TGCAGTGCTACCAGGGAACCCTACAATGAGCAGTTCTTC.

There are many counts of this clonotype. V gene TRBV6-5 combines with J gene TRBJ2-1, with 12 positions matching TRBD2. The CDR3 length is 16 residues. Trimming cost V 4 bases and J 7 bases; bases outside gene matches: 8. Germline values: CDR1 MNHEY, CDR2 SVGAGI. CDR3: CASSSPTSGGKNEQFF. As DNA, the CDR3 is TGTGCCAGCAGTTCCCCAACTAGCGGGGGGAAGAATGAGCAGTTCTTC.

This clonotype was observed a few times. Given a much more abundant clone one base away, this may be a read error. CDR3 loop: CASSRVIGYEQYF. CDR3 nucleotide sequence: TGCGCCAGCAGCAGGGTTATCGGTTATGAGCAGTACTTC. The V call is TRBV4-3, the J call TRBJ2-5; the D is unclear. The CDR3 runs 13 residues. Trimming left V 5 bases short and J 11 bases short, with 18 bases between. Germline CDR1 reads LGHNA; CDR2 reads YSLEER.

Remarks on this clonotype: Possible read error: a much larger clone is one base away. The V gene is TRBV7-9, the J gene TRBJ2-6; D remains unclear. Germline-derived CDR1 and CDR2 are SEHNR and FQNEAQ (reference sequence). V was cut by 5 bases and J by 2 bases, with 13 bases left in between. The CDR3 loop spans 16 amino acids. The CDR3 loop is CASSPLRIPGANVLTF. CDR3 DNA sequence: TGTGCCAGCAGCCCCCTCCGAATCCCTGGGGCCAACGTCCTGACTTTC.

CDR3 DNA: TGCAGTGCCACTAGCGGGGCACCGGGAGATACGCAGTATTTT. This translates into CSATSGAPGDTQYF. This chain connects TRBV20-1 to TRBJ2-3, with 10 bases identical to TRBD2. The V gene's germline CDR1 is DFQATT and CDR2 SNEGSKA (reference sequence). Trimming took 6 bases from V and 5 from J; bases not matched to a gene: 8. The CDR3 runs to 14 residues.

On this clonotype: A much larger clone sits a single nucleotide away, making a read error possible. CDR3 nucleotide sequence: TGTGCCAGCAGTTATTATTCAGCCCTCAGCCGTCCCGGGGAGACCCAGTACTTC. It specifies CASSYYSALSRPGETQYF. This rearrangement joins TRBV6-2 or TRBV6-3 to TRBJ2-7; D unresolved. The J call may be mistaken, given a closer DNA end match to TRBJ2-5. The CDR3 is made up of 18 amino acids. Germline V gene lookup returns CDR1 MNHEY and CDR2 SVGEGT.

The genes are TRBV12-3 or TRBV12-4 and TRBJ2-2; 14 bases align to TRBD2. This CDR3 comprises 18 residues. J gave up 1 base and V 3 bases, and 4 bases lay outside the gene matches. The CDR3 spells CASSFRTSGRKNTGELFF. Written as DNA, the CDR3 is TGTGCCAGCAGTTTCCGGACTAGCGGGAGGAAGAACACCGGGGAGCTGTTTTTT.

The sample holds many counts of this clonotype. The chain employs TRBV7-2 and TRBJ2-4; possibly TRBD1 or TRBD2 for D (5 bases each). The CDR3 sequence is 16 residues long. Germline loops: CDR1 SGHTA, CDR2 FQGNSA. Deletions cut 3 bases from V and 0 bases from J, with 12 bases between. The CDR3, as DNA: TGTGCCAGCAGCTTCGCAGGGAGATCAGCCAAAAACATTCAGTACTTC. It translates to CASSFAGRSAKNIQYF.